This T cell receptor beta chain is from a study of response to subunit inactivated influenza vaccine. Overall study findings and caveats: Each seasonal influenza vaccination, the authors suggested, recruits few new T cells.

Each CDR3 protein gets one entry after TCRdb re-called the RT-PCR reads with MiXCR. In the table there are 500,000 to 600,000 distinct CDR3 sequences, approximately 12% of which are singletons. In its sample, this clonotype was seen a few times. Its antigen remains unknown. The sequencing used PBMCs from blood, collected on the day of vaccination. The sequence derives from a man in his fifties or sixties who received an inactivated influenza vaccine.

This CDR3 is CSARDPLAGGSTDTQYF. The CDR3 nucleotides are TGCAGTGCTAGAGATCCCCTAGCGGGGGGCTCCACAGATACGCAGTATTTT. The V call is TRBV20-1, the J call TRBJ2-3, with 11 nucleotides matching TRBD2. This CDR3 comprises 17 residues. Trimming removed 0 bases from V and 2 bases from J; junction bases left unmatched: 7. The V gene's germline CDR1 is DFQATT and CDR2 SNEGSKA (reference sequence).